Sequencing of this T cell receptor (beta chain) was carried out in a study of regulatory T cells in long-lasting Graves disease. Assembly of TCR beta libraries relied on iRepertoire HTBI primers together with Arm-PCR of CDR3 regions. TCRdb ran MiXCR on the multiplex PCR reads and lists one entry per CDR3 protein. The sample lists some 600,000 distinct CDR3 sequences; 15% to 20% were seen once. The CDR3 consists of 15 residues. The V gene end was trimmed by 2 bases and the J gene end by 10 bases; junction bases not matched to a gene: 9. Per germline, CDR1 SEHNR and CDR2 FQNEAQ (reference sequence). Noted time point: newly diagnosed GD, antithyroid drugs for less than 3 months. Scientists built the TCR library using RNA that was extracted from PBMCs. This clonotype was counted at least ten times. As yet, its antigen is unknown. The study's findings and limits: Those with persistent Graves' had less TCR diversity than newly diagnosed patients.

The same sample was also studied in work on T cells in Graves' hyperthyroidism and ophthalmopathy. In that study: First-round RT-PCR of the TCR CDR3 relied on the HTBI primer set. Most thyroid clonotypes expanded above 0.001 were also detected in blood. The model's output predicted ophthalmopathy at a median of around 6.9 months prior to onset.

The chain has TRBV7-9 and TRBJ2-1; 9 bases fit TRBD2. The material sequenced was peripheral blood mononuclear cells (PBMCs), taken at new diagnosis, from a patient treated with antithyroid drugs. The sequence was obtained from a man aged 18 to 29 with Graves disease. The CDR3, as DNA: TGTGCCAGCAGCTTAACGTCTAGCGGGAATGGCGAGCAGTTCTTC. The encoded protein is CASSLTSSGNGEQFF. Drawing the rest from reference TRBV7-9 and TRBJ2-1, the complete variable domain is DTGVSQNPRHKITKRGQNVTFRCDPISEHNRLYWYRQTLGQGPEFLTYFQNEAQLEKSRLLSDRFSAERPKGSFSTLEIQRTEQGDSAMYLCASSLTSSGNGEQFFGPGTRLTVL.